These T cell receptor beta chains were read from a single sample in a study of CD4 T cells in relation to SARS-CoV-2 and coronaviruses. Their specific antigens are unknown. This table comes from immunoSEQ multiplex PCR, and its TCRdb copy is limited to in-frame clones, with some not included. This table has about 22,000 clones, under 85% appearing once. Sequencing was performed on CD4+ T cells from PBMCs, cultured in vitro. These receptors were collected from a human donor in good health. Each CDR3 is given with its conserved first and last residue. D genes are given only for firm matches. Some rows have no size entry. The others give once, few or many, or a class for an expanded clone.

v_gene	d_gene	len	j_gene	abundance	CDR3nt	CDR3aa
TRBV4-2	TRBD2	13	TRBJ2-1	few	TGTGCCAGCAGCCAGGGACTAGGAGGTGAGCAGTTCTTC	CASSQGLGGEQFF
TRBV27	.	13	TRBJ2-1	.	TGTGCCAGCAGTTTACAGGGGCTAGGTGAGCAGTTCTTC	CASSLQGLGEQFF
TRBV6-5	.	12	TRBJ2-2	.	TGTGCCAGCAGCCACAGGGTTGGGGAGCTGTTTTTT	CASSHRVGELFF
TRBV6-5	.	16	TRBJ1-1	.	TGTGCCAGCAGTTACTCTTCGGGGGCGATACGTACTGAAGCTTTCTTT	CASSYSSGAIRTEAFF
TRBV10-3	.	13	TRBJ1-5	.	TGTGCCATCAGTGAGACAGGGAATCAGCCCCAGCATTTT	CAISETGNQPQHF
TRBV12-3/TRBV12-4	.	12	TRBJ1-2	.	TGTGCCAGCAGTTCGCTGTACTATGGCTACACCTTC	CASSSLYYGYTF
TRBV5-1	.	15	TRBJ1-4	.	TGCGCCAGCAGGGAGGGGTATGCAACTAATGAAAAACTGTTTTTT	CASREGYATNEKLFF
TRBV11-2	.	14	TRBJ2-7	.	TGTGCCAGCAGCCCCGAACCCCCCTGGTACGAGCAGTACTTC	CASSPEPPWYEQYF
TRBV4-2	TRBD1	16	TRBJ2-5	.	TGTGCCAGCAGCCAAGGTTTAGGGACAGGGGACGAGACCCAGTACTTC	CASSQGLGTGDETQYF
TRBV27	.	14	TRBJ1-6	few	TGTGCCAGCAGTTTTTCGGGGGACGTTTCACCCCTCCACTTT	CASSFSGDVSPLHF
TRBV11-1	.	13	TRBJ2-3	.	TGTGCCAGCAGCACAAGGGCCACAGATACGCAGTATTTT	CASSTRATDTQYF
TRBV5-4	TRBD2	20	TRBJ2-3	.	TGTGCCAGCAGTCCAACCCCCCTAGCGGGAGAAGCTAGTAGGACAGATACGCAGTATTTT	CASSPTPLAGEASRTDTQYF
TRBV2	TRBD1	16	TRBJ2-1	.	TGTGCCAGCAGTGAAGTAGGACAGGGGGCTTACAATGAGCAGTTCTTC	CASSEVGQGAYNEQFF
TRBV11-2	.	18	TRBJ2-7	.	TGTGCCAGCAGCCTCTCCCCTTCCCGGGACGGGGAATCCTACGAGCAGTACTTC	CASSLSPSRDGESYEQYF
TRBV24-1	.	14	TRBJ2-7	once	TGTGCCACCAGTGACCCGGGACTGTCCTACGAGCAGTACTTC	CATSDPGLSYEQYF
TRBV6-1	TRBD1	15	TRBJ1-2	.	TGTGCCAGCAGTGATCAGGGACAGCCCCCCTATGGCTACACCTTC	CASSDQGQPPYGYTF
TRBV4-2	TRBD1	16	TRBJ2-5	.	TGTGCCAGCAGCCAAAGTACAGGGGGAGGCCAAGAGACCCAGTACTTC	CASSQSTGGGQETQYF
TRBV29-1	.	12	TRBJ2-2	few	TGCAGCGGGGGATCCGCGGCCGGGGAGCTGTTTTTT	CSGGSAAGELFF
TRBV24-1	.	14	TRBJ1-5	.	TGTGCCACCAGTGAGAGACAGCAGCATCAGCCCCAGCATTTT	CATSERQQHQPQHF
TRBV12-5	.	13	TRBJ1-1	few	TGTGCTAGTGGTTTGCGGGGAGGAACTGAAGCTTTCTTT	CASGLRGGTEAFF
TRBV19	TRBD2	14	TRBJ2-5	.	TGTGCCAGTCAACTAGCGGGAGGGGGAGAGACCCAGTACTTC	CASQLAGGGETQYF
TRBV5-1	TRBD2	17	TRBJ2-1	.	TGCGCCAGCAGCACAGCCGGAAGCGGGAGCTCCTACAATGAGCAGTTCTTC	CASSTAGSGSSYNEQFF
TRBV5-1	TRBD2	16	TRBJ2-7	once	TGCGCCAGCAGCTTGGCCGTGGTAGCGGGAGACAACGAGCAGTACTTC	CASSLAVVAGDNEQYF
TRBV18	TRBD1	17	TRBJ2-6	.	TGTGCCAGCTCACCGGGACAGGTAAAGGCTGGGGCCAACGTCCTGACTTTC	CASSPGQVKAGANVLTF
TRBV18	.	15	TRBJ2-7	.	TGTGCCAGCTCACGGGTTCAGGACGGTTCCTACGAGCAGTACTTC	CASSRVQDGSYEQYF
TRBV5-1	.	15	TRBJ2-4	.	TGCGCCAGCAGCCTGGAACCCCCCCGCACGGACATTCAGTACTTC	CASSLEPPRTDIQYF
TRBV5-1	TRBD1	14	TRBJ2-3	.	TGCGCCAGCAGCTTGGGACAGGGTCGGGATACGCAGTATTTT	CASSLGQGRDTQYF
TRBV9	.	14	TRBJ1-1	.	TGTGCCAGCAGCCTTGGGACGGCTAACACTGAAGCTTTCTTT	CASSLGTANTEAFF
TRBV18	.	13	TRBJ1-1	.	TGTGCCAGCTCACCCTACCTAGGACAGGAAGCTTTCTTT	CASSPYLGQEAFF
TRBV6-1	.	13	TRBJ1-6	once	TGTGCCAGCAGTGAAATTTGGAATTCACCCCTCCACTTT	CASSEIWNSPLHF
TRBV11-2	.	14	TRBJ2-3	.	TGTGCCAGCAGCTTAGCAGTCATCACAGATACGCAGTATTTT	CASSLAVITDTQYF
TRBV10-3	TRBD1	14	TRBJ2-3	.	TGTGCCGTTCAACAGGGGGTTGGCACAGATACGCAGTATTTT	CAVQQGVGTDTQYF
TRBV5-1	.	15	TRBJ2-1	few	TGCGCCAGCAGCTTGGAAGGGAACGTATACAATGAGCAGTTCTTC	CASSLEGNVYNEQFF
TRBV5-4	TRBD2	15	TRBJ2-3	.	TGTGCCAGCAGGAAAGGGACGGGAGGAACAGATACGCAGTATTTT	CASRKGTGGTDTQYF
TRBV7-7	.	15	TRBJ2-1	.	TGTGCCAGCAGCTTAGGGAATCCCTCCTACAATGAGCAGTTCTTC	CASSLGNPSYNEQFF
TRBV27	.	12	TRBJ1-6	.	TGTGCCAGCGGCATGTTTGGTTCACCCCTCCACTTT	CASGMFGSPLHF
TRBV11-3	TRBD2	14	TRBJ2-3	.	TGTGCCAGCAGCCCAACGGGGGGGCCAGATACGCAGTATTTT	CASSPTGGPDTQYF
TRBV18	.	14	TRBJ1-1	.	TGTGCCAGCTCACCAGGCGAGACGATGGGTGAAGCTTTCTTT	CASSPGETMGEAFF
TRBV6-5	TRBD2	12	TRBJ2-1	few	TGTGCCAGCACCGTAGCGGGAGAGGGGCAGTTCTTC	CASTVAGEGQFF
TRBV2	TRBD1	14	TRBJ2-7	.	TGTGCCAGCAGTTTCGACAGGGGATCCTACGAGCAGTACTTC	CASSFDRGSYEQYF
TRBV20-1	.	9	TRBJ2-1	.	TGCAGCTCCGAAAGGGAGCAGTTCTTC	CSSEREQFF
TRBV7-2	TRBD2	15	TRBJ2-3	.	TGTGCCAGCAGCTTTAGCGGGAGGAACACAGATACGCAGTATTTT	CASSFSGRNTDTQYF
TRBV18	.	15	TRBJ2-7	.	TGTGCCAGCTCACCACGGGCGGTGGTGGTCTACGAGCAGTACTTC	CASSPRAVVVYEQYF
TRBV2	.	13	TRBJ2-7	.	TGTGCCAGCAGTGAAGGGGGTTTCGGGGAGCAGTACTTC	CASSEGGFGEQYF
TRBV24-1	TRBD1	17	TRBJ2-5	.	TGTGCCACCAGTGACAACGACGGGACAGTATCGCAAGAGACCCAGTACTTC	CATSDNDGTVSQETQYF
TRBV3-1/TRBV3-2	.	15	TRBJ1-2	few	TGTGCCAGCAGCCAGAGGGGGTCAGGGTACTATGGCTACACCTTC	CASSQRGSGYYGYTF
TRBV4-1	TRBD2	15	TRBJ2-7	.	TGCGCCAGCAGCCAAGAGGGAGGGGTTCCCTACGAGCAGTACTTC	CASSQEGGVPYEQYF
TRBV24-1	TRBD1	16	TRBJ1-5	large	TGTGCCACCAGTGTCCCAGGGGGCCCGAGCAATCAGCCCCAGCATTTT	CATSVPGGPSNQPQHF
TRBV19	.	14	TRBJ1-2	.	TGTGCCAGTAGTCGCACAGATATTAACTATGGCTACACCTTC	CASSRTDINYGYTF
TRBV15	TRBD1	15	TRBJ2-1	.	TGTGCCACCAGCCAAGACAGGGGAGGATACAATGAGCAGTTCTTC	CATSQDRGGYNEQFF
TRBV11-2	.	15	TRBJ1-2	.	TGTGCCAGCAGCTTAGATGGCGCGGGGGCGGTCGGCTACACCTTC	CASSLDGAGAVGYTF
TRBV6-1	.	15	TRBJ1-5	once	TGTGCCAGCAGTGAAGGGCAGATTAGCAATCAGCCCCAGCATTTT	CASSEGQISNQPQHF
TRBV4-2	TRBD1	16	TRBJ2-5	.	TGTGCCAGCAGCCAAGTCTGGACAGGGAACGGTGAGACCCAGTACTTC	CASSQVWTGNGETQYF
TRBV25-1	.	16	TRBJ1-1	.	TGTGCCAGCAGTGAATTGGCAGGGAATCCCAACACTGAAGCTTTCTTT	CASSELAGNPNTEAFF
TRBV19	.	19	TRBJ1-3	.	TGTGCCAGTAGGCTACATTTTCAGGCCCTGGGAGGGTCTGGAAACACCATATATTTT	CASRLHFQALGGSGNTIYF
TRBV27	.	15	TRBJ1-6	.	TGTGCCAGCAGTTTATCGATAGGGACCAATTCACCCCTCCACTTT	CASSLSIGTNSPLHF
TRBV6-6	.	13	TRBJ2-3	.	TGTGCCAGCAGGGAGCCTGAGACAGATACGCAGTATTTT	CASREPETDTQYF
TRBV30	.	14	TRBJ2-3	few	TGTGCCTGGAGTGCTGTTTTTAGCACAGATACGCAGTATTTT	CAWSAVFSTDTQYF
TRBV28	.	13	TRBJ2-3	few	TGTGCCTCTGGCCCGGCCAGCACAGATACGCAGTATTTT	CASGPASTDTQYF
TRBV5-1	TRBD2	15	TRBJ2-1	.	TGCGCCAGCAGCTTCCTGGGTAGCGGGAGTGGCGAGCAGTTCTTC	CASSFLGSGSGEQFF